This T cell receptor beta chain was documented in a study of blood T cells in healthy people across ages. Trimming cost V 4 bases and J 2 bases, with 10 bases left between them. The CDR3 totals 14 residues. Germline V gene lookup returns CDR1 SGHTA and CDR2 FQGNSA. Together with a sample-barcoded 5' primer, a J-beta primer mix was included in a second PCR lasting roughly 7 to 11 cycles. A template-switch adaptor with 12 random nucleotides tagged each cDNA molecule. MiXCR was run by TCRdb on the 5' RACE reads, yielding one entry per CDR3 protein. The table lists a few hundred thousand distinct CDR3 sequences, about 27% of them singletons. The data also belong to a second study, concerning T cells of mothers and their children. That paper adds: Whatever RNA was extracted went entirely into cDNA synthesis, at around 1.6 ug per 15 ul. Detection yielded no persistent microchimeric T cell clones.

This receptor was identified in a boy aged 2 to 10 in good health. The chain is built from TRBV7-2 and TRBJ2-3; the D gene could be TRBD1 or TRBD2 (5 bases each). The sequencing sample was made of blood. The CDR3 here is CASSWGGPTDTQYF. DNA of the CDR3: TGTGCCAGCAGCTGGGGCGGGCCCACAGATACGCAGTATTTT.